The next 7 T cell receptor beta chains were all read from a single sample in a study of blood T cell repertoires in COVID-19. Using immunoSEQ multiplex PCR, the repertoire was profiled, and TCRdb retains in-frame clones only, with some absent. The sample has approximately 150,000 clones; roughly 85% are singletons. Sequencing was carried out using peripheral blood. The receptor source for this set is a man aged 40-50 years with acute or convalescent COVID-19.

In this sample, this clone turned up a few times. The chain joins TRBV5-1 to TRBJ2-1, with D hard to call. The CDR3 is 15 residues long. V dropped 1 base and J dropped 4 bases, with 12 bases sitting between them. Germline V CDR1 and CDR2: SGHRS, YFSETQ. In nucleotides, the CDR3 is TGCGCCAGCAGCTTGCCGAACAGCTTTTACAATGAGCAGTTCTTC. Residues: CASSLPNSFYNEQFF.

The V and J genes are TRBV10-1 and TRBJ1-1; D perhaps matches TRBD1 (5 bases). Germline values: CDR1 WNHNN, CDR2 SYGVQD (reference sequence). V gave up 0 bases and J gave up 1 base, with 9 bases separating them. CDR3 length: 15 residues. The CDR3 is CASSESPGKNTEAFF. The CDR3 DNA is TGCGCCAGCAGTGAGTCCCCAGGGAAGAACACTGAAGCTTTCTTT.

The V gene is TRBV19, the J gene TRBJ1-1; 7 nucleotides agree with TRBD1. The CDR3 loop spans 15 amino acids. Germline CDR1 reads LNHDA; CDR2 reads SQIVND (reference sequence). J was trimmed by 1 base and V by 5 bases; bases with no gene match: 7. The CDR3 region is CASSPQAGGNTEAFF. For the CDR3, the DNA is TGTGCCAGTAGTCCCCAGGCAGGGGGGAACACTGAAGCTTTCTTT.

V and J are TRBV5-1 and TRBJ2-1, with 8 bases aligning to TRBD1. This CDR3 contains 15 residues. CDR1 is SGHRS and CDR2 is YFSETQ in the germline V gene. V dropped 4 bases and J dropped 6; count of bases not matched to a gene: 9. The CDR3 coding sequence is TGCGCCAGCAGCGATAAGACAGGGGTTGGCAATGAGCAGTTCTTC. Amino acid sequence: CASSDKTGVGNEQFF.

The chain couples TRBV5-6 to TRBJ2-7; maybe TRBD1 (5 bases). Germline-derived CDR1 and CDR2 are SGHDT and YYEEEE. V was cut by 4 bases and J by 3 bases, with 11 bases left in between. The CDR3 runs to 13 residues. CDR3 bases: TGTGCCAGCAGCCCTGGACATAACTACGAGCAGTACTTC. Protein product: CASSPGHNYEQYF.

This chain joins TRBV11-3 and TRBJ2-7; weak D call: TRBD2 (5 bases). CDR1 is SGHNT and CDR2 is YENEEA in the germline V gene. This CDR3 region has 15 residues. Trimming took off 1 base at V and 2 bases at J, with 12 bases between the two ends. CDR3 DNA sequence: TGTGCCAGCAGCTTAGGCGGGCAGCAGGCCTACGAGCAGTACTTC. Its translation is CASSLGGQQAYEQYF.

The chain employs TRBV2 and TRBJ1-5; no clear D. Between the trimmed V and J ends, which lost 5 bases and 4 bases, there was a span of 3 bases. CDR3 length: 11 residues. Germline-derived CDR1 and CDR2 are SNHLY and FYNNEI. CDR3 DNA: TGTGCCAGCAGTCCAAATCAGCCCCAGCATTTT. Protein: CASSPNQPQHF.